The table lists the clone carrying this TCR beta chain with a few counts. Trimming removed 6 bases from V and 0 bases from J, with 11 bases in between. The CDR3 loop spans 15 amino acids. CDR1 and CDR2 (germline): KGHSH, LQKENI. The protocol was immunoSEQ multiplex PCR, while the TCRdb copy is restricted to in-frame clones and leaves out a portion. This table has about 130,000 clones, 88% appearing once. The record originates from a study of cytomegalovirus exposure and HLA in healthy donors. This clonotype was sampled from a man aged 25 to 40 in good health and CMV-seronegative. The source material was PBMCs. The chain carries TRBV18 and TRBJ2-2, with a possible D match to TRBD2 (5 bases). The chain's CDR3 is CASSRAESNTGELFF. DNA of the CDR3: TGTGCCAGCTCGAGGGCGGAATCGAACACCGGGGAGCTGTTTTTT.